This paragraph covers one TCR beta chain sequence. What it binds is not known. The data were obtained in a study of blood T cells in healthy people across ages. Study-level findings and limits: Whereas aged donors had fewer naive CD4+ cells, long-lived donors had more of them and higher diversity.

Then a second PCR, running roughly 7 to 11 cycles, was carried out with a sample-barcoded 5' primer and a J-beta primer mix. Paired-end reads containing CDR3 totaled no fewer than 3 million for each sample. TCRdb reanalysed the 5' RACE reads using MiXCR and keeps one entry per CDR3 protein. The sample consists of 600,000 to 900,000 distinct CDR3 sequences, roughly 24% of them appearing once. The CDR3 spans 14 residues. With V trimmed by 5 bases and J by 4 bases, 6 bases remained unmatched. Germline loops: CDR1 SGHTA, CDR2 FQGNSA. These same data were also listed under a study on T cells of mothers and their children.

The receptor was isolated from a boy younger than 18 in good health. Specimen: blood. The chain links TRBV7-2 to TRBJ2-3, with 7 bases aligning to TRBD1. This CDR3 is CASSQQTGPDTQYF. CDR3 coding DNA: TGTGCCAGCAGCCAACAGACAGGGCCAGATACGCAGTATTTT.